Listed here are 23 T cell receptor beta chains from one sample, sequenced in a study of shared clonotypes between healthy human individuals. Sequencing was performed with immunoSEQ multiplex PCR; in TCRdb, only in-frame clones are kept and a portion is missing. The sample holds 1.4 million or so clones, approximately 98.5% seen once. Material: naive CD4+ T cells sorted from blood. The sample's subset: CD45RA+ positively selected. The receptors were sampled from a man aged 25-40 years in good health.

V and J are TRBV6-6 and TRBJ2-7, with TRBD2 identical over 12 bases. Losses at the gene ends were 10 bases for V and 2 bases for J; bases not matched to a gene: 9. CDR1 and CDR2 (germline): MNHNY, SVGAGI (reference sequence). The CDR3 totals 15 residues. The CDR3 DNA reads TGTGCCACCAGGGGAGGACTAGCGGGGACCTACGAGCAGTACTTC. This sequence encodes CATRGGLAGTYEQYF.

The chain links TRBV15 to TRBJ2-7, with 7 nucleotides matching TRBD2. The CDR3 runs 16 residues. CDR1 and CDR2 (germline): LNHNV, YYDKDF (reference sequence). Trimming took 3 bases from V and 0 from J; bases not matched to a gene: 8. CDR3 nucleotides: TGTGCCACCAGCAGGGCCCCGGGGGGTGGCTCCTACGAGCAGTACTTC. This encodes CATSRAPGGGSYEQYF.

The rearrangement uses TRBV28 and TRBJ2-5; 7 nucleotides match TRBD1. The CDR3 contains 13 residues. CDR1 MDHEN and CDR2 SYDVKM come from the germline V gene. Germline trimming cut 6 bases from V and 4 bases from J; bases unmatched to any gene: 5. The CDR3 nucleotides read TGTGCCAGCAGCCTGGGACAGAGAGAGACCCAGTACTTC. This encodes CASSLGQRETQYF.

The V gene is TRBV29-1, the J gene TRBJ2-1; D is perhaps TRBD1 (6 bases). This CDR3 spans 14 amino acids. Germline lookup yields CDR1 SQVTM and CDR2 ANQGSEA. Trimming stripped 4 bases from V and 0 bases from J, with 10 bases between. CDR3 amino acids: CSVATGSSYNEQFF. Here the CDR3 DNA reads TGCAGCGTTGCAACAGGGAGCTCCTACAATGAGCAGTTCTTC.

The count of this clone is one. The chain is built from TRBV5-5 and TRBJ1-3, with 9 bases matching TRBD1. V dropped 4 bases and J dropped 8; count of bases not matched to a gene: 13. CDR3 length: 16 residues. Germline V gene lookup returns CDR1 SGHKS and CDR2 YYEKEE (reference sequence). The CDR3 here is CASSRREGQGGHTIYF. The CDR3 nucleotides read TGTGCCAGCAGCCGACGAGAGGGACAGGGAGGGCACACCATATATTTT.

The chain couples TRBV19 to TRBJ2-1, with 9 bases matching TRBD2. V gave up 4 bases and J gave up 7 bases; unmatched junction bases: 8. The CDR3 sequence is 15 residues long. Germline V lookup: CDR1 LNHDA, CDR2 SQIVND (reference sequence). The CDR3 spells CASSTLAGVGNEQFF. Here the CDR3 DNA reads TGTGCCAGTAGTACCTTAGCGGGAGTGGGGAATGAGCAGTTCTTC.

The V call is TRBV19, the J call TRBJ2-2, with D maybe TRBD2 (5 bases). V was pared by 6 bases and J by 4 bases, with 21 bases between. This CDR3 contains 17 residues. From germline, CDR1 is LNHDA and CDR2 SQIVND (reference sequence). CDR3 region: CASSPPRLLLVTGELFF. The CDR3 DNA sequence: TGTGCCAGTAGCCCACCCCGCCTCCTACTAGTCACCGGGGAGCTGTTTTTT.

This chain connects TRBV27 to TRBJ2-4; 11 positions match TRBD2. J lost 7 bases, V lost 5 bases, and 4 bases had no gene match. The CDR3 spans 14 residues. Germline-derived CDR1 and CDR2 are MNHEY and SMNVEV (reference sequence). CDR3 in DNA: TGTGCCAGCAGTCCACTAGCGGGAGTCAACATTCAGTACTTC. Its protein is CASSPLAGVNIQYF.

The chain has TRBV4-3 and TRBJ2-1; D unresolved. Between the trimmed V and J ends, which lost 1 base and 0 bases, there was a span of 16 bases. The CDR3 spans 18 residues. The germline V gene has CDR1 LGHNA and CDR2 YSLEER. CDR3 protein: CASSQADVRWSSYNEQFF. The CDR3, as DNA: TGCGCCAGCAGCCAAGCCGACGTTCGCTGGAGCTCCTACAATGAGCAGTTCTTC.

The chain employs TRBV28 and TRBJ1-1; unclear D gene. This CDR3 has 12 residues. Germline V lookup: CDR1 MDHEN, CDR2 SYDVKM. V was clipped by 3 bases and J by 8 bases, with 10 bases between them. The DNA for the CDR3 is TGTGCCAGCAGTTTGAGGAATGACGAAGCTTTCTTT. Its translation: CASSLRNDEAFF. Supplemented by reference TRBV28 and TRBJ1-1, the full variable domain reads DVKVTQSSRYLVKRTGEKVFLECVQDMDHENMFWYRQDPGLGLRLIYFSYDVKMKEKGDIPEGYSVSREKKERFSLILESASTNQTSMYLCASSLRNDEAFFGQGTRLTVV.

Concerning this clone: Other DNA sequences in this specimen translate into the identical CDR3. The gene calls are TRBV18 and TRBJ2-7; D is possibly TRBD1 or TRBD2 (5 bases each). CDR1 is KGHSH and CDR2 is LQKENI in the germline V gene. The CDR3 spans 14 residues. The V end was cut by 3 bases, the J end by 0 bases, with 9 bases between. CDR3 residues: CASSPRGPSYEQYF. The CDR3 DNA sequence: TGTGCCAGCTCACCGAGGGGTCCCTCCTACGAGCAGTACTTC.

The chain combines TRBV6-1 with TRBJ2-7; D is uncertain. Germline assignment: CDR1 MNHNS and CDR2 SASEGT. V was clipped by 0 bases and J by 6 bases, with 12 bases between them. The CDR3 spans 14 residues. The CDR3 nucleotides are TGTGCCAGCAGTGAAGCCCCCGGACCCTTCGAGCAGTACTTC. Translation: CASSEAPGPFEQYF.

The chain uses TRBV6-4 and TRBJ2-3, with 13 bases fitting TRBD2. This CDR3 comprises 16 residues. V was clipped by 6 bases and J by 3 bases; unmatched bases: 6. Germline V gives CDR1 MRHNA, CDR2 SNTAGT. In DNA, the CDR3 is TGTGCCAGCAGGAGGACTAGCGGGAGTATGACAGATACGCAGTATTTT. It encodes CASRRTSGSMTDTQYF.

The sample holds one count of this clone. The genes are TRBV6-5 and TRBJ2-7; D is possibly TRBD1 (5 bases). Trimming took 6 bases from V and 6 from J, leaving 12 bases between them. This CDR3 is 12 amino acids long. Germline values: CDR1 MNHEY, CDR2 SVGAGI. The CDR3 DNA reads as TGTGCCAGCAGACTGGACATGGGCGAGCAGTACTTC. Translating gives CASRLDMGEQYF.

The chain employs TRBV14 and TRBJ2-1; TRBD2 matches 11 bases. The V gene's germline CDR1 is SGHDN and CDR2 FVKESK. V gave up 4 bases and J gave up 8 bases; unmatched junction bases: 4. The CDR3 is 14 amino acids. As DNA, the CDR3 is TGTGCCAGCAGCCTTAGCGGGAGGGCCGATGAGCAGTTCTTC. Its translation: CASSLSGRADEQFF. The full variable domain, with the rest looked up from reference TRBV14 and TRBJ2-1, is EAGVTQFPSHSVIEKGQTVTLRCDPISGHDNLYWYRRVMGKEIKFLLHFVKESKQDESGMPNNRFLAERTGGTYSTLKVQPAELEDSGVYFCASSLSGRADEQFFGPGTRLTVL.

The chain has TRBV6-6 and TRBJ1-5; 8 bases align to TRBD1. V was clipped by 2 bases and J by 2 bases; unmatched bases: 2. The CDR3 has 15 residues. Germline loops: CDR1 MNHNY, CDR2 SVGAGI (reference sequence). CDR3 sequence: CASSYQQGGNQPQHF. The CDR3 bases are TGTGCCAGCAGTTACCAACAGGGGGGCAATCAGCCCCAGCATTTT.

The chain couples TRBV28 to TRBJ2-7; no reliable D call. The germline V gene encodes CDR1 MDHEN and CDR2 SYDVKM. With 7 bases removed from V and 0 bases from J, the gap between germline ends came to 16 bases. CDR3 length: 15 residues. The CDR3 protein is CASTHRDLTSYEQYF. The CDR3 nucleotides read TGTGCCAGCACTCACAGAGACCTTACCTCCTACGAGCAGTACTTC.

The chain is built from TRBV7-2 and TRBJ2-1; D not resolved. The length of the CDR3 is 13 residues. V lost 1 base to trimming and J lost 5 bases, with 6 bases between them. Germline V gene data show CDR1 as SGHTA and CDR2 as FQGNSA. CDR3: CASSLVGNNEQFF. The CDR3 nucleotides read TGTGCCAGCAGCTTAGTGGGCAACAATGAGCAGTTCTTC.

The chain recombines TRBV6-6 with TRBJ1-3; D uncertain. V lost 4 bases and J lost 0, with 10 bases in between. This CDR3 region has 15 residues. The germline CDR1 and CDR2 sequences are MNHNY and SVGAGI (reference sequence). The CDR3 loop reads CASSSTSSSGNTIYF. CDR3 in DNA: TGTGCCAGCAGTTCGACATCGAGCTCTGGAAACACCATATATTTT.

V is TRBV28 and J is TRBJ1-5, with D possibly TRBD1 on 5 matching bases. Per germline, CDR1 MDHEN and CDR2 SYDVKM. V lost 1 base, J lost 6 bases, and 10 bases lay in between. CDR3 length: 14 residues. CDR3 DNA sequence: TGTGCCAGCAGTTTATTGGGGGTGGGTCAGCCCCAGCATTTT. It codes for CASSLLGVGQPQHF.

J is TRBJ2-5 and V is TRBV2; D is possibly TRBD2 (6 bases). The CDR3 extends over 18 amino acids. V dropped 0 bases and J dropped 5 bases, with 22 bases sitting between them. The V gene's germline CDR1 is SNHLY and CDR2 FYNNEI. CDR3 loop: CASSEALSGDYREETQYF. CDR3 DNA sequence: TGTGCCAGCAGTGAAGCGCTCTCAGGCGATTATCGGGAGGAGACCCAGTACTTC.

The chain has TRBV6-6 and TRBJ2-3; no clear D. V lost 5 bases, J lost 4 bases, and 13 bases lay in between. The CDR3 contains 14 residues. Germline lookup yields CDR1 MNHNY and CDR2 SVGAGI (reference sequence). The CDR3, as DNA: TGTGCCAGCAGTGACCCTAATCTGGCAGATACGCAGTATTTT. Residues: CASSDPNLADTQYF.

The chain recombines TRBV27 with TRBJ2-1, with 11 bases identical to TRBD2. Per germline, CDR1 MNHEY and CDR2 SMNVEV (reference sequence). The J segment lost 0 bases and the V segment lost 5 bases, leaving 6 bases of the junction unmatched. The CDR3 is 17 residues long. In nucleotides, the CDR3 is TGTGCCAGCAGTCGGGGACTAGCGGCTAGCTCCTACAATGAGCAGTTCTTC. Its protein is CASSRGLAASSYNEQFF.